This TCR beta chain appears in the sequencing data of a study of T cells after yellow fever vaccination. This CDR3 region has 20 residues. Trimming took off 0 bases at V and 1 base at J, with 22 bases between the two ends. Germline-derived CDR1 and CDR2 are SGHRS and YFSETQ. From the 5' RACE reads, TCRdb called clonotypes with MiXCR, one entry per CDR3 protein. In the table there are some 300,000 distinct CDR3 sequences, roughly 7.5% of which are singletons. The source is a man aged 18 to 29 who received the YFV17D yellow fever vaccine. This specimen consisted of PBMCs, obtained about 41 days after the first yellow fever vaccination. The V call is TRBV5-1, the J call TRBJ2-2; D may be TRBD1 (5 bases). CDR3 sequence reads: CASSLGSGQKIRWNTGELFF. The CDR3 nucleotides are TGCGCCAGCAGCTTGGGTTCTGGACAAAAAATCCGGTGGAACACCGGGGAGCTGTTTTTT.